This TCR beta chain was captured by sequencing in a study of neurological immune-mediated disorders. This clonotype appeared many times. Unsorted libraries were generated from 2 million PBMCs held at -80 degrees C. The cDNA was generated by 5'RACE with 10-nucleotide random UMIs. TCRdb re-called the 5' RACE reads through MiXCR, storing one row per CDR3 protein. The sample shows around 94,000 distinct CDR3 sequences, 3% to 4.5% of them seen only once. Sequencing was performed on PBMCs. This receptor was obtained from a woman aged 18-35 years with multiple sclerosis.

The CDR3 spells CSPLSGGRVTEAFF. As DNA, the CDR3 is TGCAGTCCGCTTTCCGGGGGGAGGGTCACTGAAGCTTTCTTT. The V and J genes are TRBV20-1 and TRBJ1-1; possible D gene TRBD1, 5 bases. The CDR3 has 14 residues. V was shortened by 8 bases and J by 4 bases, with 20 bases between the two germline ends. CDR1 is DFQATT, CDR2 SNEGSKA, per germline (reference sequence).